The clone carrying this TCR beta chain was recorded a few times. V lost 0 bases to trimming and J lost 5 bases, with 10 bases between them. The CDR3 loop spans 14 amino acids. From germline, CDR1 is LNHNV and CDR2 YYDKDF (reference sequence). The data originate from a study of cytomegalovirus exposure and HLA in healthy donors. At the level of the study: Earlier findings included about 120 million unique TCR beta sequences obtained from approximately 170 million T cells.

The PCR was carried out with 60 Vbeta primers and 13 Jbeta primers. The data were produced by immunoSEQ multiplex PCR, yet TCRdb's version contains in-frame clones alone and is incomplete. In the table there are under 250,000 clones, 65% to 80% of which are singletons. The rearrangement links TRBV15 to TRBJ1-2; perhaps TRBD1 as D (5 bases). Sequencing was done on a sample of PBMCs. The sequence came from a woman aged 25 to 39 in good health and CMV-seropositive. The CDR3 DNA reads as TGTGCCACCAGCAGAGAAGGGGAGGGGTATGGCTACACCTTC. Residues: CATSREGEGYGYTF.